The TCR beta chain described here comes from a study of T cell responses to AZD1222 COVID-19 vaccine (dated by TCRdb to the early 2020s). About the study as a whole: A total of 240 or so trial participants underwent TCR sequencing, of whom nearly 210 had received two doses of AZD1222 and around 25 had received two doses of the MenACWY control vaccine. Trial participants were enrolled by age into subgroups of 18-55, 56-69 and 70-plus years, and about 150, 27 and 61 TCR-sequenced participants, respectively, were included in these subgroups.

General study outcomes and caveats: The whole spike protein was spanned by vaccine-associated CD4 TCRs, and dominant responses were seen in regions 160-218 and 743-854. Because no day 14 peak-response samples were available, repertoires were characterized only after the peak T cell response. The 56-69-year group was small, and its depth increase did not reach significance, likely because of low power. After two AZD1222 doses, spike-specific TCR breadth and depth were significantly higher than at day 0 and than in MenACWY recipients. Conclusions about previously exposed vaccinees are limited because only six or seven AZD1222 recipients were SARS-CoV-2 seropositive at baseline. Most participants were white British and females outnumbered males, and the authors suggested that clonal diversity may have been underestimated. Nearly half of unique spike-specific TCRs reportedly recognized epitopes outside regions mutated in the B.1.351 and B.1.1.7 variants.

Note on this clone: The antigen it binds to is not known. No base-level quality is on record; no much larger clone is a single base apart.

V loses 4 bases of germline sequence and J loses 0 bases, and the interval between the two ends is 12 bases. The CDR3 runs 15 amino acids, cysteine and phenylalanine included. Only the CDR3 DNA stays, 45 bases, in frame from base 1. Via the germline V gene, CDR1 is KGHSH and CDR2 LQKENI. The CDR3 regions of human TCRbeta chains were analyzed by immunosequencing. Per the original workflow: Repertoire TCRs were checked for matches against a reference library of SARS-CoV-2-specific TCRs that had been generated using the MIRA antigen-specificity platform. Breadth was defined as the fraction of unique TCRs that were SARS-CoV-2-associated. Depth was defined as the fraction of total T cells that were SARS-CoV-2-associated. Using the MIRA data, every spike-specific TCR was mapped to the spike region that the TCR reacted to and assigned to either a CD4 or a CD8 class. Log10-transformed breadth and depth values were compared by one-way ANOVA with Sidak's multiple comparisons tests. TCRdb holds this immuneACCESS table with in-frame rearrangements only. Some clones are missing; in checked studies, unresolved V genes explain under half, and the rest has no known cause. For V, J and clone size, that table is used; D and trimming come from the DNA. The sample table holds 140,000 or so clones, of which approximately 90% were seen once. Approximately 2.8% of the sample is held by the ten biggest clonotypes.

The meaning of the sample's time point label: about 28 days (+/-7) after the second vaccine dose. Because spike-specific TCR depth and breadth did not differ between the two schedules, AZD1222 recipients who got a second dose at roughly 4 weeks were pooled with those who got a second dose at roughly 12 weeks. Vaccinee samples were obtained from the UK trials COV001 and COV002, which included a single-blind randomized controlled phase 2/3 trial of AZD1222 (ChAdOx1 nCoV-19) in healthy adults. Trial participant PBMC samples were collected at day 0 and day 28 after the second dose for TCRbeta chain sequencing.

This specimen consisted of peripheral blood, obtained 28 days after the second AZD1222 dose. This TCR derives from an adult who received the AZD1222 COVID-19 vaccine. The rearrangement combines TRBV18 with TRBJ1-1; no D gene is confidently identified. The DNA reads as follows: TGTGCCAGCTCACAAGATCTAGGGATGAACACTGAAGCTTTCTTT. Its protein reads: CASSQDLGMNTEAFF. Extended through the reference TRBV18 and TRBJ1-1 proteins, this CDR3 yields the full variable domain: NAGVMQNPRHLVRRRGQEARLRCSPMKGHSHVYWYRQLPEEGLKFMVYLQKENIIDESGMPKERFSAEFPKEGPSILRIQQVVRGDSAAYFCASSQDLGMNTEAFFGQGTRLTVV.